The subject of this entry is one T cell receptor (beta chain). Its target is not known. With 6 bases clipped from V and 2 bases from J, the junction kept 10 bases outside the gene matches. Germline V gene data show CDR1 as MNHNS and CDR2 as SASEGT. The CDR3 covers 16 residues. This specimen comes from a study of blood T cells in healthy people across ages. Healthy Russian Caucasian donors spanned ages about 6 to 100 years. Study-wide results and caveats: Long-lived donors exceeded aged donors in naive CD4+ cells and diversity.

The use of a sample-barcoded 5' primer and a J-beta primer mix characterized a second PCR of about 6 to 11 cycles. Tagging of each cDNA molecule was performed by a template-switch adaptor with 12 random nucleotides. MiXCR, run by TCRdb on the 5' RACE reads, gives a single entry per CDR3 protein. The sample comprises some 1,000,000 distinct CDR3 sequences, almost 25% of which are singletons, and approximately 0.71% rests with the top ten. In addition, the sample was reused for a study of T cells of mothers and their children. From that report: Extraction yielded RNA that went, in full, into cDNA synthesis at approximately 1.5 ug per 15 ul.

The sequenced material came from blood. The gene calls are TRBV6-1 and TRBJ1-3, with 7 bases aligning to TRBD1. The receptor was isolated from a girl aged 2 to 10 in good health. CDR3 DNA sequence: TGTGCCAGCAGCAACGGACGAGGGGGCGCTGGAAACACCATATATTTT. It encodes CASSNGRGGAGNTIYF.